This is a list of T cell receptor beta chains from one sample in a study of identical twins. A single record per CDR3 protein comes from TCRdb applying MiXCR to the 5' RACE reads. The sample has approximately 890,000 distinct CDR3 sequences, 9% to 15% seen once. This sample also belongs to another study, concerning yellow fever vaccine responses in identical twins.

The source material was PBMCs. These receptors came from a woman aged 18-35 years in good health. Both conserved end residues are part of each CDR3. The D gene is left open where the match is weak. Size is omitted from some rows. Given values are once, few, many or a class for expanded clones.

d_call: NA
j_call: TRBJ2-5
v_call: TRBV9
clone_size: NA
cdr3_aa: CASSPLEYETQYF
cdr3_nt: TGTGCCAGCAGCCCCCTTGAATATGAGACCCAGTACTTC

d_call: NA
j_call: TRBJ2-3
v_call: TRBV7-2
clone_size: few
cdr3_aa: CASKVGVADTQYF
cdr3_nt: TGTGCCAGCAAGGTTGGGGTGGCGGATACGCAGTATTTT

d_call: NA
j_call: TRBJ2-1
v_call: TRBV11-2
clone_size: NA
cdr3_aa: CASSLGGGVGYNEQFF
cdr3_nt: TGTGCCAGCAGCTTAGGGGGCGGGGTAGGTTACAATGAGCAGTTCTTC

d_call: NA
j_call: TRBJ2-1
v_call: TRBV5-1
clone_size: few
cdr3_aa: CASSLVGVQTYNEQFF
cdr3_nt: TGCGCCAGCAGCTTGGTGGGAGTACAAACCTACAATGAGCAGTTCTTC

d_call: TRBD2
j_call: TRBJ2-3
v_call: TRBV25-1
clone_size: few
cdr3_aa: CASVAGVPDTQYF
cdr3_nt: TGTGCCAGCGTCGCGGGAGTGCCAGATACGCAGTATTTT

d_call: NA
j_call: TRBJ2-2
v_call: TRBV12-3/TRBV12-4
clone_size: NA
cdr3_aa: CATLRPGELFF
cdr3_nt: TGTGCCACCCTCCGTCCCGGGGAGCTGTTTTTT

d_call: NA
j_call: TRBJ2-3
v_call: TRBV5-1
clone_size: NA
cdr3_aa: CASSQGGGVSNTQYF
cdr3_nt: TGCGCCAGCAGCCAAGGGGGCGGGGTATCTAATACGCAGTATTTT

d_call: NA
j_call: TRBJ1-5
v_call: TRBV12-3/TRBV12-4
clone_size: NA
cdr3_aa: CASSLSAKQGFGQPQHF
cdr3_nt: TGTGCCAGCAGTTTGTCGGCTAAACAGGGTTTTGGTCAGCCCCAGCATTTT

d_call: NA
j_call: TRBJ2-1
v_call: TRBV3-1
clone_size: NA
cdr3_aa: CASSTDTISKYNEQFF
cdr3_nt: TGTGCCAGCAGTACCGATACGATTAGCAAATACAATGAGCAGTTCTTC

d_call: NA
j_call: TRBJ2-6
v_call: TRBV11-2
clone_size: few
cdr3_aa: CASSLGASLNVLTF
cdr3_nt: TGTGCCAGCAGCTTAGGGGCGAGTTTAAACGTCCTGACTTTC

d_call: NA
j_call: TRBJ2-2
v_call: TRBV5-1
clone_size: many
cdr3_aa: CASSSTGGELFF
cdr3_nt: TGCGCCAGCAGCTCGACCGGCGGGGAGCTGTTTTTT

d_call: NA
j_call: TRBJ2-3
v_call: TRBV20-1
clone_size: many
cdr3_aa: CSVGGRTDTQYF
cdr3_nt: TGCAGTGTAGGAGGGAGAACAGATACGCAGTATTTT

d_call: NA
j_call: TRBJ1-5
v_call: TRBV7-6
clone_size: few
cdr3_aa: CASSPYEGGLAQHF
cdr3_nt: TGTGCCAGCAGCCCTTACGAGGGGGGTTTGGCCCAGCATTTT

d_call: NA
j_call: TRBJ2-1
v_call: TRBV19
clone_size: few
cdr3_aa: CASSNYYNEQFF
cdr3_nt: TGTGCCAGTAGTAACTACTACAATGAGCAGTTCTTC

d_call: NA
j_call: TRBJ2-7
v_call: TRBV11-1
clone_size: NA
cdr3_aa: CASSASIGTSVGGPTPYEQYF
cdr3_nt: TGTGCCAGCAGCGCCAGTATCGGGACATCAGTCGGCGGGCCTACCCCCTACGAGCAGTACTTC

d_call: NA
j_call: TRBJ2-2
v_call: TRBV6-5
clone_size: many
cdr3_aa: CASSYSSWATGELFF
cdr3_nt: TGTGCCAGCAGTTACTCGTCTTGGGCCACCGGGGAGCTGTTTTTT

d_call: NA
j_call: TRBJ2-2
v_call: TRBV11-2
clone_size: few
cdr3_aa: CASSPRDWDVGGELFF
cdr3_nt: TGTGCCAGCAGCCCCCGGGACTGGGACGTCGGCGGGGAGCTGTTTTTT

d_call: TRBD1
j_call: TRBJ2-1
v_call: TRBV5-8
clone_size: few
cdr3_aa: CASSRGQVESGEQFF
cdr3_nt: TGTGCCAGCAGCCGGGGACAGGTTGAGTCGGGTGAGCAGTTCTTC

d_call: NA
j_call: TRBJ2-1
v_call: TRBV5-1
clone_size: few
cdr3_aa: CASSQNGAYNEQFF
cdr3_nt: TGCGCCAGCAGCCAAAACGGGGCTTACAATGAGCAGTTCTTC

d_call: TRBD2
j_call: TRBJ2-1
v_call: TRBV27
clone_size: many
cdr3_aa: CASSLSWPTGTSGYNEQFF
cdr3_nt: TGTGCCAGCAGTTTATCGTGGCCAACCGGGACTAGCGGCTACAATGAGCAGTTCTTC

d_call: TRBD2
j_call: TRBJ2-7
v_call: TRBV12-3/TRBV12-4
clone_size: many
cdr3_aa: CASSFQRGTYEQYF
cdr3_nt: TGTGCCAGCAGTTTTCAGCGGGGGACGTACGAGCAGTACTTC

d_call: TRBD2
j_call: TRBJ2-7
v_call: TRBV3-1
clone_size: NA
cdr3_aa: CASGPGRSSGRGLYEQYF
cdr3_nt: TGTGCCAGCGGCCCTGGAAGGTCTAGCGGGAGAGGCTTGTACGAGCAGTACTTC

d_call: NA
j_call: TRBJ1-2
v_call: TRBV27
clone_size: NA
cdr3_aa: CASSQSRVGGPRYGYTF
cdr3_nt: TGTGCCAGCAGCCAGTCCCGCGTGGGGGGGCCTCGGTATGGCTACACCTTC

d_call: NA
j_call: TRBJ2-3
v_call: TRBV9
clone_size: NA
cdr3_aa: CASAPVGGRGADTQYF
cdr3_nt: TGTGCCAGCGCCCCAGTGGGGGGACGCGGTGCAGATACGCAGTATTTT

d_call: TRBD2
j_call: TRBJ2-3
v_call: TRBV5-1
clone_size: few
cdr3_aa: CASSLDPAGGTDTQYF
cdr3_nt: TGCGCCAGCAGCTTGGACCCAGCGGGAGGCACAGATACGCAGTATTTT

d_call: TRBD1
j_call: TRBJ2-1
v_call: TRBV7-6
clone_size: NA
cdr3_aa: CASSLPGTGPNEQFF
cdr3_nt: TGTGCCAGCAGCTTACCCGGGACAGGCCCTAATGAGCAGTTCTTC

d_call: NA
j_call: TRBJ1-4
v_call: TRBV15
clone_size: NA
cdr3_aa: CATSRPQGQKEKLFF
cdr3_nt: TGTGCCACCAGCAGACCCCAGGGGCAGAAAGAAAAACTGTTTTTT

d_call: TRBD2
j_call: TRBJ2-2
v_call: TRBV29-1
clone_size: many
cdr3_aa: CSVLAGGAGELFF
cdr3_nt: TGCAGCGTTCTAGCGGGAGGGGCCGGGGAGCTGTTTTTT

d_call: NA
j_call: TRBJ2-1
v_call: TRBV10-3
clone_size: few
cdr3_aa: CAIGGDKKYNEQFF
cdr3_nt: TGTGCCATCGGGGGGGACAAAAAGTACAATGAGCAGTTCTTC

d_call: NA
j_call: TRBJ2-1
v_call: TRBV5-1
clone_size: many
cdr3_aa: CASSPGRYNEQFF
cdr3_nt: TGCGCCAGCAGCCCGGGACGGTACAATGAGCAGTTCTTC

d_call: TRBD2
j_call: TRBJ2-3
v_call: TRBV2
clone_size: few
cdr3_aa: CASSPTGAGGHTQYF
cdr3_nt: TGTGCCAGCAGCCCCACGGGAGCGGGAGGCCATACGCAGTATTTT

d_call: TRBD2
j_call: TRBJ2-7
v_call: TRBV3-1
clone_size: NA
cdr3_aa: CASSPASGGSYEQYF
cdr3_nt: TGTGCCAGCAGTCCAGCTAGCGGGGGTTCCTACGAGCAGTACTTC

d_call: NA
j_call: TRBJ2-1
v_call: TRBV5-6
clone_size: many
cdr3_aa: CASSLVEVGEQFF
cdr3_nt: TGTGCCAGCAGCTTGGTTGAAGTGGGTGAGCAGTTCTTC

d_call: NA
j_call: TRBJ1-5
v_call: TRBV20-1
clone_size: NA
cdr3_aa: CSARGGVQPQHF
cdr3_nt: TGCAGTGCTAGAGGTGGAGTTCAGCCCCAGCATTTT

d_call: NA
j_call: TRBJ1-1
v_call: TRBV2
clone_size: NA
cdr3_aa: CASSEDRQQNTEAFF
cdr3_nt: TGTGCCAGCAGTGAAGACAGGCAACAGAACACTGAAGCTTTCTTT

d_call: NA
j_call: TRBJ1-4
v_call: TRBV7-6
clone_size: NA
cdr3_aa: CASSLQGVGKLFF
cdr3_nt: TGTGCCAGCAGCTTACAGGGAGTGGGAAAACTGTTTTTT

d_call: TRBD1
j_call: TRBJ2-7
v_call: TRBV9
clone_size: few
cdr3_aa: CASSPRTGSEQYF
cdr3_nt: TGTGCCAGCAGCCCAAGGACAGGGTCCGAGCAGTACTTC

d_call: NA
j_call: TRBJ2-5
v_call: TRBV10-3
clone_size: few
cdr3_aa: CAISASRQETQYF
cdr3_nt: TGTGCCATCAGTGCGTCGAGACAAGAGACCCAGTACTTC

d_call: TRBD2
j_call: TRBJ2-1
v_call: TRBV6-1
clone_size: few
cdr3_aa: CASSEALGSGVNEQFF
cdr3_nt: TGTGCCAGCAGTGAAGCGCTTGGTAGCGGGGTGAATGAGCAGTTCTTC

d_call: NA
j_call: TRBJ1-4
v_call: TRBV24-1
clone_size: NA
cdr3_aa: CATSSGRTNEKLFF
cdr3_nt: TGTGCCACCAGCTCAGGAAGAACTAATGAAAAACTGTTTTTT